These 17 T cell receptor beta chains came from one sample sequenced in a study of T cells in Graves' hyperthyroidism and ophthalmopathy. Researchers amplified the TCR beta CDR3 regions from RNA transcripts. The HTBI primer set drove a first-round RT-PCR of the TCR CDR3. TCRdb recomputed calls from the multiplex PCR reads with MiXCR, one row per CDR3 protein. The sample contains more than 600,000 distinct CDR3 sequences, less than 20% of which appear only once. Sequencing was done on a sample of blood. The receptors derive from a man between 18 and 29 years old with Graves' hyperthyroidism.

This clonotype was detected only a few times. The rearrangement links TRBV6-1 to TRBJ1-2, with 9 nucleotides matching TRBD1. Germline V gives CDR1 MNHNS, CDR2 SASEGT. The V gene end was trimmed by 6 bases and the J gene end by 6 bases; junction bases not matched to a gene: 11. The CDR3 sequence is 15 residues long. In nucleotides, the CDR3 is TGTGCCAGCAGCCAAAGGAACAGGGGGCGCGATGGCTACACCTTC. This encodes CASSQRNRGRDGYTF.

The rearrangement uses TRBV4-3 and TRBJ1-6; D not certain. This CDR3 region has 16 residues. Deletions cut 4 bases from V and 9 bases from J, with 19 bases between. Germline loops: CDR1 LGHNA, CDR2 YSLEER. CDR3 loop: CASSPQPGYASSPLHF. The CDR3 nucleotides are TGCGCCAGCAGCCCGCAACCCGGGTATGCCTCTTCACCCCTCCACTTT.

This clonotype was counted ten times or more. V is TRBV12-3 or TRBV12-4 and J is TRBJ2-7, with 14 bases lining up with TRBD2. With V trimmed by 6 bases and J by 7 bases, 5 bases remained unmatched. The CDR3 loop spans 14 amino acids. The CDR3 nucleotides read TGTGCCAGCAGCCTGACTAGCGGGAGGGAAGAGCAGTACTTC. It translates to CASSLTSGREEQYF.

The table lists this clonotype with many counts. The V and J genes are TRBV20-1 and TRBJ2-7, with D possibly matching TRBD2 (6 bases). Trimming shortened V by 3 bases and J by 2 bases, and 11 bases separated the two germline ends. Per the germline V gene, CDR1 is DFQATT and CDR2 is SNEGSKA (reference sequence). The CDR3 extends over 13 amino acids. The CDR3 is CSARGTGTYEQYF. As DNA, the CDR3 is TGCAGTGCTAGGGGGACTGGGACCTACGAGCAGTACTTC.

As DNA, the CDR3 is TGTGCCAGCTCACCAACGACAGGGAGGGCTGGGGAGCTGTTTTTT. Translating it yields CASSPTTGRAGELFF. The rearrangement uses TRBV18 and TRBJ2-2; possibly TRBD1 or TRBD2 for D (7 bases each). The CDR3 runs to 15 residues. In germline, CDR1 is KGHSH, CDR2 LQKENI. V was shortened by 2 bases and J by 8 bases, with 15 bases between the two germline ends.

This clonotype has more than one count but fewer than ten. This CDR3 reads CASGQGSLHEQFF. The CDR3 DNA is TGTGCCAGCGGACAGGGATCTCTCCATGAGCAGTTCTTC. This chain connects TRBV9 to TRBJ2-1; TRBD1 matches at 8 bases. Germline V gene lookup returns CDR1 SGDLS and CDR2 YYNGEE. V dropped 7 bases and J dropped 8; count of bases not matched to a gene: 8. The CDR3 runs to 13 residues. The variable domain in full, completed from reference TRBV9 and TRBJ2-1, reads DSGVTQTPKHLITATGQRVTLRCSPRSGDLSVYWYQQSLDQGLQFLIQYYNGEERAKGNILERFSAQQFPDLHSELNLSSLELGDSALYFCASGQGSLHEQFFGPGTRLTVL.

This clonotype was counted at least ten times. V is TRBV5-1 and J is TRBJ1-1; D gene unclear. Germline values: CDR1 SGHRS, CDR2 YFSETQ. The CDR3 length is 13 residues. The V end was cut by 2 bases, the J end by 5 bases, with 10 bases between. CDR3 region: CASSFEGRTEAFF. The CDR3 bases are TGCGCCAGCAGCTTCGAAGGGAGGACTGAAGCTTTCTTT. Complete variable domain (other parts from reference TRBV5-1 and TRBJ1-1): KAGVTQTPRYLIKTRGQQVTLSCSPISGHRSVSWYQQTPGQGLQFLFEYFSETQRNKGNFPGRFSGRQFSNSRSEMNVSTLELGDSALYLCASSFEGRTEAFFGQGTRLTVV.

The table lists this clonotype with many counts. The chain uses TRBV2 and TRBJ2-2; D might be TRBD1 (6 bases). This CDR3 contains 15 residues. The V gene's germline CDR1 is SNHLY and CDR2 FYNNEI. The germline V and J ends were trimmed by 6 bases and 0 bases, with 11 bases remaining between them. The CDR3, as DNA: TGTGCCAGCAGCGGGACACCAACGAACACCGGGGAGCTGTTTTTT. The encoded protein is CASSGTPTNTGELFF.

This clonotype was counted ten times or more. The chain combines TRBV3-1 with TRBJ2-1; the D gene is possibly TRBD1 (5 bases). Germline-derived CDR1 and CDR2 are LGHDT and YNNKEL (reference sequence). The germline V and J ends were trimmed by 1 base and 0 bases, with 10 bases remaining between them. The CDR3 loop spans 16 amino acids. CDR3 in DNA: TGTGCCAGCAGCCAAGTTCTCGACAGCTCCTACAATGAGCAGTTCTTC. The encoded protein is CASSQVLDSSYNEQFF.

The chain links TRBV6-2 or TRBV6-3 to TRBJ2-2; D unclear. V was shortened by 6 bases and J by 1 base, with 12 bases between the two germline ends. This CDR3 has 15 amino acids. CDR1 MNHEY and CDR2 SVGEGT come from the germline V gene. This CDR3 reads CASRKATGNTGELFF. The CDR3 DNA reads TGTGCCAGCAGAAAAGCGACGGGGAACACCGGGGAGCTGTTTTTT.

The gene calls are TRBV4-1 and TRBJ2-3, with 9 positions matching TRBD2. Trimming removed 0 bases from V and 5 bases from J; junction bases left unmatched: 12. CDR3 length: 18 amino acids. Germline V lookup: CDR1 MGHRA, CDR2 YSYEKL. The CDR3 reads CASSQDLAGGRAIDTQYF. The CDR3 DNA reads TGCGCCAGCAGCCAAGATCTCGCCGGCGGGAGGGCCATAGATACGCAGTATTTT.

A few counts support this clonotype. The chain carries TRBV20-1 and TRBJ2-7, with 10 bases matching TRBD1. Per germline, CDR1 DFQATT and CDR2 SNEGSKA (reference sequence). With V trimmed by 5 bases and J by 6 bases, 7 bases remained unmatched. This CDR3 has 13 residues. CDR3 in amino acids: CSAHRDRGAEQYF. CDR3 sequence (DNA): TGCAGTGCTCACCGGGACAGGGGTGCCGAGCAGTACTTC.

At least ten counts were recorded for this clonotype. The rearrangement joins TRBV10-3 to TRBJ2-7; D not resolved. V was trimmed by 4 bases and J by 2 bases, leaving 9 bases between them. Germline CDR1 and CDR2: ENHRY and SYGVKD. This CDR3 contains 13 residues. CDR3 protein: CAISALSPYEQYF. In DNA form, the CDR3 reads TGTGCCATCAGTGCCCTTAGTCCCTACGAGCAGTACTTC.

The chain has TRBV5-1 and TRBJ2-5; D call uncertain. From germline, CDR1 is SGHRS and CDR2 YFSETQ. Between the trimmed V and J ends, which lost 2 bases and 5 bases, there was a span of 13 bases. The CDR3 runs to 14 residues. The CDR3 region is CASSFRSSTETQYF. The DNA of the CDR3 is TGCGCCAGCAGCTTTCGTTCTAGTACGGAGACCCAGTACTTC.

This chain uses TRBV10-3 with TRBJ1-6; possibly TRBD1 for D (6 bases). Germline V lookup: CDR1 ENHRY, CDR2 SYGVKD. Between the trimmed V and J ends, which lost 10 bases and 5 bases, there was a span of 12 bases. The CDR3 has 13 amino acids. CDR3 nucleotides: TGTGCCACAAGTAGGACAGATAATTCACCCCTCCACTTT. It encodes CATSRTDNSPLHF.

This chain joins TRBV28 and TRBJ2-2, with D possibly TRBD1 on 5 matching bases. Germline lookup yields CDR1 MDHEN and CDR2 SYDVKM. This CDR3 is 15 amino acids long. The V and J ends lost 3 bases and 0 bases respectively, with 8 bases between them. Here the CDR3 DNA reads TGTGCCAGCAGTTTTCGGACAACGAACACCGGGGAGCTGTTTTTT. Encoded protein: CASSFRTTNTGELFF. Complete variable domain (other parts from reference TRBV28 and TRBJ2-2): DVKVTQSSRYLVKRTGEKVFLECVQDMDHENMFWYRQDPGLGLRLIYFSYDVKMKEKGDIPEGYSVSREKKERFSLILESASTNQTSMYLCASSFRTTNTGELFFGEGSRLTVL.

This chain uses TRBV10-3 with TRBJ1-5; 7 nucleotides agree with TRBD1. With V trimmed by 5 bases and J by 3 bases, 7 bases remained unmatched. There are 15 residues in the CDR3. Germline CDR1 ENHRY, CDR2 SYGVKD. CDR3 DNA sequence: TGTGCCATCAGTAAGGCAGGGGGGATCAATCAGCCCCAGCATTTT. Translating gives CAISKAGGINQPQHF.